A single sample is the source of the 15 T cell receptor beta chains below, sequenced in a study of regulatory T cells in long-lasting Graves disease. Documented time point: newly diagnosed GD, antithyroid drugs for less than 3 months. From RNA extracted from PBMCs, the TCR library was made. The authors built TCR beta libraries using iRepertoire HTBI primers and Arm-PCR of CDR3 regions. Each CDR3 protein is one row after TCRdb ran MiXCR on the multiplex PCR reads. The sample carries more than 300,000 distinct CDR3 sequences, around 11% recorded once. The same sample was also studied in work on T cells in Graves' hyperthyroidism and ophthalmopathy.

This specimen consisted of peripheral blood mononuclear cells (PBMCs), obtained at new diagnosis, from a patient treated with antithyroid drugs. The receptor set was obtained from a woman under 30 with Graves disease.

This clonotype was observed a few times. The chain carries TRBV14 and TRBJ2-5; no reliable D call. Germline lookup yields CDR1 SGHDN and CDR2 FVKESK. The V end lost 1 base, the J end lost 4 bases, and 7 bases lay between the germline ends. This CDR3 has 13 residues. CDR3 coding DNA: TGTGCCAGCAGCCAAGTTGTGGGAGAGACCCAGTACTTC. Protein product: CASSQVVGETQYF.

There are many counts of this clonotype. This chain joins TRBV18 and TRBJ2-7; perhaps TRBD2 as D (5 bases). V was pared by 4 bases and J by 1 base, with 11 bases between. Germline V lookup: CDR1 KGHSH, CDR2 LQKENI. This CDR3 contains 14 residues. The CDR3 DNA reads as TGTGCCAGCTCACTAAGAGGGAATTCCTACGAGCAGTACGTC. It specifies CASSLRGNSYEQYV.

This clonotype showed up many times. The V gene is TRBV11-2, the J gene TRBJ2-2, with D possibly being TRBD1 (7 bases). Per germline, CDR1 SGHAT and CDR2 FQNNGV. V lost 0 bases to trimming and J lost 3 bases, with 11 bases between them. This CDR3 has 16 residues. The CDR3 protein is CASSLDDREDTGELFF. CDR3 sequence (DNA): TGTGCCAGCAGCTTAGACGACAGGGAGGACACCGGGGAGCTGTTTTTT.

This clonotype was counted ten times or more. V and J are TRBV28 and TRBJ2-1; 7 nucleotides align to TRBD2. Germline V gene sequence: CDR1 MDHEN, CDR2 SYDVKM. After removal of 4 bases from V and 4 bases from J, the junction contained 4 bases not matched to a gene. This CDR3 contains 14 residues. DNA of the CDR3: TGTGCCAGCAGTTGGGGACTACTTTACAATGAGCAGTTCTTC. Translation: CASSWGLLYNEQFF. The full variable domain, completed using reference TRBV28 and TRBJ2-1, is DVKVTQSSRYLVKRTGEKVFLECVQDMDHENMFWYRQDPGLGLRLIYFSYDVKMKEKGDIPEGYSVSREKKERFSLILESASTNQTSMYLCASSWGLLYNEQFFGPGTRLTVL.

Points on this clonotype: Its ends do not fully match the called genes, so a read error is possible. The V gene is TRBV28, the J gene TRBJ2-3; D is undetermined. Germline values: CDR1 MDHEN, CDR2 SYDVKM. The length of the CDR3 is 15 residues. CDR3 residues: CAGSFAIPSTDTQYF. The DNA for the CDR3 is TGTGCCGGCAGTTTTGCGATTCCTAGCACAGATACGCAGTATTTT.

In this sample, this clonotype turned up many times. CDR3 sequence reads: CASSPPDRARDETQYF. DNA of the CDR3: TGTGCCAGCTCACCGCCCGACAGGGCGAGGGACGAGACCCAGTACTTC. The chain is built from TRBV18 and TRBJ2-5, with TRBD1 identical over 7 bases. Germline assignment: CDR1 KGHSH and CDR2 LQKENI. Trimming took 3 bases from V and 5 from J; bases not matched to a gene: 12. This CDR3 has 16 residues.

The chain links TRBV14 to TRBJ2-1; 13 bases agree with TRBD2. Germline CDR1 is SGHDN and CDR2 is FVKESK. The CDR3 is 20 amino acids. V lost 4 bases, J lost 0 bases, and 12 bases stayed unmatched. The CDR3 DNA follows: TGTGCCAGCAGCCCGCGACTAGCGGGAGGCTTTCTGAGCTCCTACAATGAGCAGTTCTTC. Residues: CASSPRLAGGFLSSYNEQFF.

This chain joins TRBV19 and TRBJ1-5; D gene uncertain. CDR3 length: 14 amino acids. Deletions cut 4 bases from V and 7 bases from J, with 14 bases between. Germline assignment: CDR1 LNHDA and CDR2 SQIVND (reference sequence). CDR3 loop: CASSNPEGGQPQHF. CDR3 coding DNA: TGTGCCAGTAGTAACCCAGAGGGCGGACAGCCCCAGCATTTT.

This rearrangement joins TRBV19 to TRBJ1-2; TRBD1 agrees at 8 bases. Trimming took 3 bases from V and 6 from J; bases not matched to a gene: 12. The CDR3 runs 16 residues. The germline CDR1 and CDR2 sequences are LNHDA and SQIVND (reference sequence). In nucleotides, the CDR3 is TGTGCCAGTAGTATCCCGGGACAGGCCCTCGGGCATGGCTACACCTTC. Translated, it gives CASSIPGQALGHGYTF.

In its sample, this clonotype was seen many times. The chain recombines TRBV7-9 with TRBJ1-4; a possible D gene is TRBD1 (6 bases). The length of the CDR3 is 18 residues. V was shortened by 4 bases and J by 0 bases, with 18 bases between the two germline ends. Germline loops: CDR1 SEHNR, CDR2 FQNEAQ (reference sequence). In DNA, the CDR3 is TGTGCCAGCAGCTCTCAACAGGGCCGATCCGCAACTAATGAAAAACTGTTTTTT. This encodes CASSSQQGRSATNEKLFF.

The V and J genes are TRBV7-2 and TRBJ2-7; 7 nucleotides align to TRBD1. J gave up 0 bases and V 3 bases, and 5 bases lay outside the gene matches. Germline V CDR1 and CDR2: SGHTA, FQGNSA. The CDR3 sequence is 15 residues long. CDR3 nucleotides: TGTGCCAGCAGCTTCGACAGGGCCTCCTCCTACGAGCAGTACTTC. It translates to CASSFDRASSYEQYF. The full variable domain, its missing parts supplied by reference TRBV7-2 and TRBJ2-7, is GAGVSQSPSNKVTEKGKDVELRCDPISGHTALYWYRQSLGQGLEFLIYFQGNSAPDKSGLPSDRFSAERTGGSVSTLTIQRTQQEDSAVYLCASSFDRASSYEQYFGPGTRLTVT.

V is TRBV3-1 and J is TRBJ1-2; D not resolved. The CDR3 has 15 residues. V gave up 4 bases and J gave up 0 bases, with 12 bases separating them. CDR1 and CDR2 from the germline V gene are LGHDT and YNNKEL (reference sequence). For the CDR3, the DNA is TGTGCCAGCAGCCTGGACTTCAGCTCTAACTATGGCTACACCTTC. Translated: CASSLDFSSNYGYTF.

This clonotype was counted many times. The chain couples TRBV24-1 to TRBJ2-5; maybe TRBD2 (7 bases). The CDR3 spans 17 residues. Per germline, CDR1 KGHDR and CDR2 SFDVKD. V shed 0 bases and J shed 4 bases, with 17 bases lying between them. CDR3 nucleotides: TGTGCCACCAGTGATTTGCAAGGGGGGGGCAGGGGAGAGACCCAGTACTTC. Its protein product is CATSDLQGGGRGETQYF.

There are many counts of this clonotype. V usage is TRBV7-2 and J usage is TRBJ1-1, with D unresolved. There are 12 residues in the CDR3. Germline loops: CDR1 SGHTA, CDR2 FQGNSA. V lost 5 bases, J lost 5 bases, and 9 bases lay in between. The CDR3 sequence is CASSLVPTEAFF. As DNA, the CDR3 is TGTGCCAGCAGCCTGGTCCCTACTGAAGCTTTCTTT.

In this sample, this clonotype turned up a few times. The chain couples TRBV4-1 to TRBJ2-5; unclear D gene. The CDR3 spans 14 residues. Trimming cost V 1 base and J 2 bases, with 8 bases left between them. Germline assignment: CDR1 MGHRA and CDR2 YSYEKL. Here the CDR3 reads CASSQVWIQETQYF. Written as DNA, the CDR3 is TGCGCCAGCAGCCAAGTGTGGATACAAGAGACCCAGTACTTC.